The rows below give T cell receptor beta chains drawn from one sample of a study of blood T cell repertoires in COVID-19. Clones were read by immunoSEQ multiplex PCR, and TCRdb kept only the in-frame ones, dropping some. The repertoire has some 240,000 clones, more than 75% of them found once; the top ten carry more than 10%. The sample comprised peripheral blood. All receptors come from a human donor in a cohort sampled during active COVID-19. Both conserved end residues are part of each CDR3. The D gene is left open where the match is weak. Not every row has a clone size; where given, it reads once, few, many or a size class.

J gene	V gene	D gene	clone size	CDR3 protein	CDR3 DNA
TRBJ2-5	TRBV27	TRBD2	NA	CASNGSGKTQYF	TGTGCCAGCAACGGGAGCGGGAAGACCCAGTACTTC
TRBJ2-7	TRBV28	TRBD2	NA	CASSFQTSGDSYEQYF	TGTGCCAGCAGTTTCCAGACTAGCGGGGACTCCTACGAGCAGTACTTC
TRBJ1-1	TRBV14	NA	NA	CASSHPDSYLNTEAFF	TGTGCCAGCAGCCATCCGGACAGTTATTTGAACACTGAAGCTTTCTTT
TRBJ1-5	TRBV18	NA	NA	CASSPSDSNQPQHF	TGTGCCAGCTCACCCTCGGACTCAAATCAGCCCCAGCATTTT
TRBJ2-7	TRBV2	TRBD1	NA	CASTAKPGQYYEQYF	TGTGCCAGCACCGCTAAACCGGGACAGTACTACGAGCAGTACTTC
TRBJ2-1	TRBV6-2/TRBV6-3	TRBD2	NA	CASSRGVGGRAGGGGGSYNEQFF	TGTGCCAGCAGCCGTGGTGTAGGCGGTCGGGCGGGAGGAGGGGGAGGCTCCTACAATGAGCAGTTCTTC
TRBJ2-7	TRBV28	NA	NA	CASSLFGGQFGYEQYF	TGTGCCAGCAGTTTATTCGGGGGACAGTTCGGCTACGAGCAGTACTTC
TRBJ2-2	TRBV7-9	TRBD1	NA	CASSSGQGEAGELFF	TGTGCCAGCAGCTCGGGACAGGGTGAGGCCGGGGAGCTGTTTTTT
TRBJ1-2	TRBV28	NA	NA	CASSLRGYGYTF	TGTGCCAGCAGTTTACGGGGGTATGGCTACACCTTC
TRBJ2-7	TRBV18	TRBD1	NA	CASSSDRYDTQYF	TGTGCCAGCTCGTCGGACAGGTACGATACGCAGTACTTC
TRBJ1-3	TRBV9	NA	once	CASSESPLENSGNTIYF	TGTGCCAGCAGCGAAAGCCCCCTAGAAAACTCTGGAAACACCATATATTTT
TRBJ2-3	TRBV19	TRBD1	NA	CASHGGETGTTDTQYF	TGTGCCAGCCATGGAGGAGAGACAGGGACGACAGATACGCAGTATTTT
TRBJ2-3	TRBV19	NA	few	CASTPRAGSTDTQYF	TGTGCCAGTACCCCGAGGGCAGGTTCCACAGATACGCAGTATTTT